The clone carrying this T cell receptor beta chain was counted between two and nine times. The antigen is unknown. Time point given: late sampling 161 to 241 days after vaccination in a few convalescent patients. The sample originates from a study of vaccination and CD4 T cells after COVID-19. Study-level background: The convalescents, six males and four females, included two who were Hispanic. Samples were collected from a few convalescent patients on day 14 and on days 161 to 241 after vaccination. The study, taken as a whole, reports: Researchers report that 304 of 307 vaccine-specific clones in convalescent patients proved spike mono-reactive.

Germline V lookup: CDR1 DFQATT, CDR2 SNEGSKA (reference sequence). The J segment lost 4 bases and the V segment lost 5 bases, leaving 6 bases of the junction unmatched. The CDR3 is made up of 14 amino acids. In TCRdb, the PCR reads were re-called with MiXCR into one record per CDR3 protein. The sample consists of 25,000 to 30,000 distinct CDR3 sequences, under 65% of them appearing once. Sequenced material: CD4+ T cells from blood, taken about 7 months after SARS-CoV-2 vaccination. This receptor was obtained from a human donor who had recovered from COVID-19. The chain uses TRBV20-1 and TRBJ2-3, with 10 positions matching TRBD2. Written as DNA, the CDR3 is TGCAGTGCTGGAATAGCGGGAGGTTCAGATACGCAGTATTTT. Its protein is CSAGIAGGSDTQYF.